These 29 T cell receptor beta chains were sequenced from one sample in a study of monozygotic twins with inflammatory bowel disease. With the 5' RACE reads reprocessed, TCRdb shows one record per CDR3 protein and no DNA. This sample contains 350,000 to 550,000 distinct CDR3 sequences. Source material: blood. Receptors were obtained from a human donor with ulcerative colitis or Crohn's disease, or a healthy co-twin of an affected twin (not recorded which).

The genes are TRBV18 and TRBJ1-1; TCRdb names TRBD1, which stays unverified in the absence of DNA. Germline V gene sequence: CDR1 KGHSH, CDR2 LQKENI. This CDR3 is built from 14 residues. This chain's CDR3 is CASSFGDRATEAFF.

V is TRBV7-2 and J is TRBJ2-3; the D call from TCRdb, TRBD1, cannot be confirmed without DNA. CDR1 SGHTA and CDR2 FQGNSA come from the germline V gene. The CDR3 extends over 15 amino acids. CDR3: CASSRLGGPADTQYF.

J is TRBJ1-2 and V is TRBV2; there is no DNA to check the TCRdb D call of TRBD1. The CDR3 consists of 14 residues. Germline values: CDR1 SNHLY, CDR2 FYNNEI. CDR3 residues: CASSVGQGNYGYTF.

CDR3 protein: CASSQDPGVGTEAFF. This chain connects TRBV4-2 to TRBJ1-1; checking the TCRdb D call of TRBD1 is not possible without DNA. Germline V gene data show CDR1 as LGHNA and CDR2 as YNFKEQ. CDR3 length: 15 residues.

Here the CDR3 reads CASSSLAGFNTGELFF. The chain recombines TRBV7-2 with TRBJ2-2; there is no DNA to check the TCRdb D call of TRBD2. From germline, CDR1 is SGHTA and CDR2 FQGNSA. The CDR3 contains 16 residues.

The chain carries TRBV15 and TRBJ1-1; TCRdb selects TRBD1, and the lack of DNA leaves this call unchecked. Germline loops: CDR1 LNHNV, CDR2 YYDKDF (reference sequence). The length of the CDR3 is 17 residues. CDR3 protein: CATSRVHPQALNTEAFF.

V is TRBV5-1 and J is TRBJ2-1; TCRdb's D call of TRBD2 is untestable without DNA. The V gene's germline CDR1 is SGHRS and CDR2 YFSETQ. The CDR3 spans 14 residues. The CDR3 reads CASSLQRGDMEQFF.

This chain links TRBV12-3 or TRBV12-4 with TRBJ1-4; TCRdb's D call of TRBD1 is untestable without DNA. This CDR3 comprises 15 residues. CDR3 region: CASTQRGSTNEKLFF.

The V and J genes are TRBV30 and TRBJ1-5; TCRdb designates TRBD1, a call that cannot be tested without DNA. Germline V lookup: CDR1 GTSNPN, CDR2 SVGIG (reference sequence). This CDR3 has 13 amino acids. CDR3 sequence: CAWSPGQGQPQHF.

The chain recombines TRBV12-3 or TRBV12-4 with TRBJ1-2; TCRdb names TRBD1, which stays unverified in the absence of DNA. This CDR3 is 14 amino acids long. The CDR3 reads CASSPWDRGYGYTF.

The rearrangement uses TRBV10-3 and TRBJ1-1; the TCRdb call, TRBD1, lacks DNA for checking. Germline V CDR1 and CDR2: ENHRY, SYGVKD. The CDR3 loop spans 14 amino acids. CDR3: CAIRRQQMNTEAFF.

This chain uses TRBV4-3 with TRBJ1-1; TCRdb gives TRBD1 as the D gene, but with no DNA this cannot be confirmed. The germline V gene has CDR1 LGHNA and CDR2 YSLEER. The CDR3 has 13 amino acids. CDR3 region: CASSQGTVSRAFF.

The chain has TRBV3-1 and TRBJ2-6; without DNA, the TCRdb call of TRBD2 cannot be checked. This CDR3 has 19 amino acids. In germline, CDR1 is LGHDT, CDR2 YNNKEL (reference sequence). CDR3 amino acids: CASSQKVPGLAVQANVLTF.

V is TRBV7-8 and J is TRBJ2-2; TCRdb proposes TRBD1, but this gene call is untestable without DNA. Germline CDR1 is SGHVS and CDR2 is FQNEAQ. This CDR3 has 17 amino acids. The CDR3 region is CASSYPARTANTGELFF.

The chain's CDR3 is CASSGTGLETQYF. J is TRBJ2-5 and V is TRBV5-1; TCRdb proposes TRBD1, but this gene call is untestable without DNA. The germline V gene encodes CDR1 SGHRS and CDR2 YFSETQ. The CDR3 is 13 residues long.

The chain employs TRBV3-1 and TRBJ2-1; as DNA is missing, the TRBD1 call by TCRdb cannot be tested. Germline V gene lookup returns CDR1 LGHDT and CDR2 YNNKEL (reference sequence). The CDR3 totals 16 residues. Here the CDR3 reads CASSLGGYSTRAKQFF.

The genes are TRBV6-2 or TRBV6-3 and TRBJ2-7; with no DNA, the TCRdb D assignment of TRBD2 cannot be verified. The CDR3 runs to 21 residues. CDR1 is MNHEY, CDR2 SVGEGT, per germline. The CDR3 reads CASSKTDRGQKTSGVIYEQYF.

This sequence joins TRBV5-1 and TRBJ1-3. In germline, CDR1 is SGHRS, CDR2 YFSETQ. The CDR3 spans 15 residues. CDR3 loop: CASSLGQISGNTIYF.

The chain combines TRBV10-3 with TRBJ2-7. The CDR3 extends over 14 amino acids. Germline-derived CDR1 and CDR2 are ENHRY and SYGVKD. The CDR3 sequence is CAISDLSDTYEQYF.

V is TRBV11-1 and J is TRBJ2-3; TCRdb selects TRBD2, and the lack of DNA leaves this call unchecked. Germline V gene data show CDR1 as SGHAT and CDR2 as FQDESV (reference sequence). The length of the CDR3 is 18 residues. CDR3 loop: CASSFGSGGDPDTDTQYF.

This chain links TRBV20-1 with TRBJ2-3. The CDR3 runs 13 residues. Germline values: CDR1 DFQATT, CDR2 SNEGSKA (reference sequence). This CDR3 is CSARRTSTDTQYF.

The J gene is TRBJ1-2, the V gene TRBV3-1. CDR1 and CDR2 (germline): LGHDT, YNNKEL (reference sequence). The CDR3 sequence is 13 residues long. CDR3 region: CASSQGRNYGYTF.

The chain joins TRBV2 to TRBJ1-4; absent DNA, TCRdb's TRBD1 call cannot be checked. Germline assignment: CDR1 SNHLY and CDR2 FYNNEI. The CDR3 loop spans 18 amino acids. CDR3 in amino acids: CASSKRGTSLATNEKLFF.

The V gene is TRBV12-3 or TRBV12-4, the J gene TRBJ1-1; checking the TCRdb D call of TRBD1 is not possible without DNA. The CDR3 extends over 11 amino acids. The CDR3 is CASSSGGAAFF.

The chain links TRBV5-1 to TRBJ1-1; TCRdb's D call of TRBD1 is untestable without DNA. Germline V gives CDR1 SGHRS, CDR2 YFSETQ. CDR3 size: 15 residues. CDR3 loop: CASSLEGGVNTEAFF.

The rearrangement uses TRBV20-1 and TRBJ1-4; TCRdb names TRBD1, which stays unverified in the absence of DNA. The CDR3 has 13 residues. CDR1 and CDR2 from the germline V gene are DFQATT and SNEGSKA (reference sequence). The CDR3 loop is CSAQTGLGEKLFF.

The chain combines TRBV2 with TRBJ2-7; TCRdb lists TRBD2, though no DNA is available to test this call. The CDR3 covers 14 residues. Germline CDR1 reads SNHLY; CDR2 reads FYNNEI. The CDR3 sequence: CASTLGAGSYEQYF.

The chain couples TRBV25-1 to TRBJ1-2. The CDR3 runs 16 residues. Germline V lookup: CDR1 MGHDK, CDR2 SYGVNS. CDR3 region: CASSDPESGGNYGYTF.

The V gene is TRBV5-1, the J gene TRBJ2-5; TCRdb's assignment of TRBD2 cannot be checked, as there is no DNA. The length of the CDR3 is 15 residues. Looked up from germline, CDR1 is SGHRS and CDR2 is YFSETQ. The CDR3 region is CASSRSGGDQETQYF. The whole variable domain, filled in from reference TRBV5-1 and TRBJ2-5, reads KAGVTQTPRYLIKTRGQQVTLSCSPISGHRSVSWYQQTPGQGLQFLFEYFSETQRNKGNFPGRFSGRQFSNSRSEMNVSTLELGDSALYLCASSRSGGDQETQYFGPGTRLLVL.